This is a list of T cell receptor beta chains from one sample in a study of regulatory T cells in long-lasting Graves disease. TCRdb reanalysed the multiplex PCR reads using MiXCR and keeps one entry per CDR3 protein. The sample has about 340,000 distinct CDR3 sequences, roughly a fifth seen once. The sequences come from peripheral blood mononuclear cells (PBMCs), collected when the disease was refractory, from a patient treated with antithyroid drugs. All receptors derive from a female donor with Graves disease. CDR3s include the opening cysteine and the closing phenylalanine or tryptophan. Each record gives: D gene, V gene, J gene, clone size, CDR3 DNA, CDR3 protein. The D gene is left open where the match is weak. Clone size is stated in some rows and not others, as once, few, many or a class when expanded.

TRBD2,TRBV5-1,TRBJ2-7,-,TGCGCCAGCAGCTTGGCCGGCGGGAGGGCTAACGAGCAGTACTTC,CASSLAGGRANEQYF
-,TRBV18,TRBJ1-2,many,TGTGCCAGCTCACCATTTGAAGTCGGGGGCTACACCTTC,CASSPFEVGGYTF
TRBD2,TRBV3-1,TRBJ2-1,-,TGTGCCAGCAGCCAAGATGGGACTAGCTCCTACAATGAGCAGTTCTTC,CASSQDGTSSYNEQFF
TRBD1,TRBV7-2,TRBJ1-1,-,TGTGCCAGCAGCTTGGGATTCAGGGGGCGGGGGCCTGAAGCTTTCTTT,CASSLGFRGRGPEAFF
TRBD1,TRBV27,TRBJ1-1,many,TGTGCCAGCAGTGAGAGGGGGCGTGAAGCTTTCTTT,CASSERGREAFF
TRBD2,TRBV7-2,TRBJ2-7,-,TGTGCCAGCAGCTTTCCAATGGCGGCTAGCGGGTTTGCCTACGAGCAGTACTTC,CASSFPMAASGFAYEQYF
TRBD1,TRBV7-9,TRBJ2-2,-,TGTGCCAGCAGCTTCCGACAGGGGGCCGTCACCGGGGAGCTGTTTTTT,CASSFRQGAVTGELFF
-,TRBV2,TRBJ1-2,many,TGTGCCAGCAATACTAACTATGGCTACACCTTC,CASNTNYGYTF
-,TRBV12-5,TRBJ2-7,many,TGTGCTAGTGGTTTGGGGCAGGACGAGCAGTACTTC,CASGLGQDEQYF
-,TRBV15,TRBJ1-3,-,TGTGCCACCAGCAGAGCCAGCTCTGGAAACACCATATATTTT,CATSRASSGNTIYF
-,TRBV28,TRBJ1-1,many,TGTGCCAGCTCGGAGAAGCCCGCTGAAGCTTTCTTT,CASSEKPAEAFF
-,TRBV9,TRBJ1-1,-,TGTGCCAGCAGCGTAGACCAGGGCAACACTGAAGCTTTCTTT,CASSVDQGNTEAFF
-,TRBV28,TRBJ2-4,many,TGTGCCAGCAGTTTCGGGTCAGCGAAAAACATTCAGTACTTC,CASSFGSAKNIQYF
-,TRBV19,TRBJ1-4,-,TGTGCCAGTAGTATTGGAGGGGCCATGGAAAAACTGTTTTTT,CASSIGGAMEKLFF
-,TRBV6-2/TRBV6-3,TRBJ2-7,many,TGTGCCAGCAGTACGACAGGACCATACGAGCAGTACTTC,CASSTTGPYEQYF
TRBD2,TRBV10-2,TRBJ2-7,-,TGCGCCAGCAGTGGCCGACTAGCGGGAGTCTACGAGCAGTACTTC,CASSGRLAGVYEQYF
TRBD2,TRBV7-6,TRBJ2-5,-,TGTGCCAGCAGCCCAAGACTAGCGGGCGGGGAGACCCAGTACTTC,CASSPRLAGGETQYF
-,TRBV19,TRBJ2-7,-,TGTGCCAGTAGTATCGGCAGGGGAGCCTCCTACGAGCAGTACTTC,CASSIGRGASYEQYF
-,TRBV14,TRBJ2-7,-,TGTGCCAGCAGCCACAAAGGACCAGAGCAGTACTTC,CASSHKGPEQYF
-,TRBV10-3,TRBJ2-6,-,TGTGCCATCAGTGATTTTAAGGCTTCTGGGGCCAACGTCCTGACTTTC,CAISDFKASGANVLTF
-,TRBV6-2/TRBV6-3,TRBJ2-7,few,TGTGCCAGCAGCAAAAGTTCTCTCCGGGGCCCCCACGAGCAGTACTTC,CASSKSSLRGPHEQYF
-,TRBV7-2,TRBJ1-5,-,TGTGCCAGCACCACTGCCCGCAATCAGCCCCAGCATTTT,CASTTARNQPQHF
-,TRBV27,TRBJ1-2,many,TGTGCCAGCAGCTCCAAAGGGTTGGCAGCTAACTATGGCTACACCTTC,CASSSKGLAANYGYTF
-,TRBV29-1,TRBJ1-2,many,TGCAGCGCCAAGGAAAACTATGGCTACACCTTC,CSAKENYGYTF
-,TRBV28,TRBJ1-5,many,TGTGCCAGCAGTTTAACAAGGATCAGAACCAGCAATCAGCCCCAGCATTTT,CASSLTRIRTSNQPQHF
-,TRBV20-1,TRBJ2-7,-,TGCAGTGCTCACGGGTTAAGTTACGAGCAGTACTTC,CSAHGLSYEQYF
TRBD1,TRBV7-8,TRBJ2-3,few,TGTGCCAGCAGCTTAGGTACAGGGGCAGTTCCAGATACGCAGTATTTT,CASSLGTGAVPDTQYF
TRBD1,TRBV24-1,TRBJ1-2,many,TGTGCCACCAGTGATTCGGGGACAGGCGATTATGGCTACACCTTC,CATSDSGTGDYGYTF